A selection of T cell receptor beta chains follows, all from one sample in a study of blood T cell repertoires in COVID-19. Libraries were prepared by immunoSEQ multiplex PCR; TCRdb keeps only in-frame clonotypes and omits some of them. The repertoire consists of roughly 260,000 clones, with about nine tenths occurring once and the leading ten covering roughly 3%. Sequencing was done on a sample of PBMCs or T cells enriched from blood (not recorded which). The source of these receptors is a woman in her late teens or twenties who had recovered from COVID-19. CDR3s include the opening cysteine and the closing phenylalanine or tryptophan. Each record gives: D gene, J gene, clone size, V gene, CDR3 protein, CDR3 DNA. A D gene is named only where the DNA matches it firmly. For some rows the clone size is stated as once, few or many, or as a class when expanded; others skip it.

D: TRBD2; J: TRBJ2-1; size: NA; V: TRBV9; CDR3: CASSAGTSGSYNEQFF; DNA: TGTGCCAGCAGCGCCGGGACTAGCGGCTCCTACAATGAGCAGTTCTTC
D: TRBD2; J: TRBJ2-1; size: NA; V: TRBV9; CDR3: CASSVGPGLANNEQFF; DNA: TGTGCCAGCAGCGTAGGGCCGGGACTAGCGAATAATGAGCAGTTCTTC
D: TRBD2; J: TRBJ2-5; size: NA; V: TRBV6-2/TRBV6-3; CDR3: CASSYLAGDQETQYF; DNA: TGTGCCAGCAGTTATTTAGCGGGGGATCAAGAGACCCAGTACTTC
D: NA; J: TRBJ1-4; size: NA; V: TRBV5-5; CDR3: CASSFRTGEKLFF; DNA: TGTGCCAGCAGCTTCAGGACTGGGGAAAAACTGTTTTTT
D: NA; J: TRBJ1-6; size: NA; V: TRBV11-3; CDR3: CASSLESRPTRSPLHF; DNA: TGTGCCAGCAGCTTAGAGTCGAGGCCAACACGTTCACCCCTCCACTTT
D: TRBD2; J: TRBJ2-1; size: once; V: TRBV3-1/TRBV3-2; CDR3: CASSQGTRLAGEGEQFF; DNA: TGTGCCAGCAGCCAAGGGACTCGACTAGCGGGAGAAGGTGAGCAGTTCTTC
D: NA; J: TRBJ2-3; size: NA; V: TRBV9; CDR3: CASSVGRAPGLGDTQYF; DNA: TGTGCCAGCAGCGTAGGGCGCGCCCCTGGTCTAGGAGATACGCAGTATTTT
D: TRBD2; J: TRBJ2-3; size: NA; V: TRBV2; CDR3: CASSGTSGVHGTDTQYF; DNA: TGTGCCAGCAGTGGGACTAGCGGGGTGCATGGCACAGATACGCAGTATTTT
D: NA; J: TRBJ1-6; size: NA; V: TRBV11-3; CDR3: CASSLGGGLNSPLHF; DNA: TGTGCCAGCAGCTTAGGCGGGGGGTTGAATTCACCCCTCCACTTT
D: NA; J: TRBJ1-6; size: NA; V: TRBV5-1; CDR3: CASSSTGDGFNSPLHF; DNA: TGCGCCAGCAGCTCGACAGGAGACGGCTTCAATTCACCCCTCCACTTT
D: NA; J: TRBJ1-2; size: NA; V: TRBV3-1/TRBV3-2; CDR3: CASSQGPGDGDYGYTF; DNA: TGTGCCAGCAGCCAAGGACCAGGGGACGGCGACTATGGCTACACCTTC
D: TRBD1; J: TRBJ1-2; size: NA; V: TRBV6-2/TRBV6-3; CDR3: CASSYFGQGTYGYTF; DNA: TGTGCCAGCAGTTACTTCGGACAGGGTACCTATGGCTACACCTTC
D: TRBD1; J: TRBJ2-1; size: NA; V: TRBV25-1; CDR3: CASGTAYNEQFF; DNA: TGTGCCAGCGGGACAGCCTACAATGAGCAGTTCTTC
D: NA; J: TRBJ1-2; size: once; V: TRBV9; CDR3: CASSGDRWESYTF; DNA: TGTGCCAGCAGCGGTGACAGGTGGGAGAGCTACACCTTC
D: NA; J: TRBJ2-1; size: NA; V: TRBV24-1; CDR3: CATSDLTDYNEQFF; DNA: TGTGCCACCAGTGACTTGACAGACTACAATGAGCAGTTCTTC
D: NA; J: TRBJ1-2; size: NA; V: TRBV6-6; CDR3: CASSYGGSGYTF; DNA: TGTGCCAGCAGTTACGGCGGGAGCGGCTACACCTTC
D: NA; J: TRBJ2-1; size: NA; V: TRBV3-1/TRBV3-2; CDR3: CASSQVSGFGSYNEQFF; DNA: TGTGCCAGCAGCCAAGTATCGGGGTTTGGGTCCTACAATGAGCAGTTCTTC
D: TRBD2; J: TRBJ2-7; size: NA; V: TRBV5-1; CDR3: CASSLVGGSSYEQYF; DNA: TGCGCCAGCAGCTTGGTTGGCGGGAGTTCCTACGAGCAGTACTTC
D: TRBD1; J: TRBJ1-1; size: NA; V: TRBV7-2; CDR3: CASSVTGTGTEAFF; DNA: TGTGCCAGCAGCGTGACAGGGACAGGCACTGAAGCTTTCTTT
D: NA; J: TRBJ2-2; size: NA; V: TRBV28; CDR3: CASGSNAGVVSGELFF; DNA: TGTGCCAGCGGATCAAATGCAGGGGTTGTTTCCGGGGAGCTGTTTTTT
D: NA; J: TRBJ1-5; size: NA; V: TRBV28; CDR3: CASSFRLFNQPQHF; DNA: TGTGCCAGCAGTTTCAGGCTGTTCAATCAGCCCCAGCATTTT
D: NA; J: TRBJ2-1; size: NA; V: TRBV7-2; CDR3: CASSITGYNEQFF; DNA: TGTGCCAGCAGCATTACAGGGTACAATGAGCAGTTCTTC
D: NA; J: TRBJ1-6; size: NA; V: TRBV7-2; CDR3: CASSLVFPPGVNSPLHF; DNA: TGTGCCAGCAGCTTAGTATTTCCCCCAGGGGTAAATTCACCCCTCCACTTT
D: TRBD1; J: TRBJ1-5; size: few; V: TRBV7-8; CDR3: CASSPMGQGAITQPQHF; DNA: TGTGCCAGCAGCCCGATGGGACAGGGGGCTATCACTCAGCCCCAGCATTTT
D: TRBD2; J: TRBJ2-5; size: once; V: TRBV6-6; CDR3: CASQREGRPKETQYF; DNA: TGTGCCTCCCAGCGGGAGGGCCGGCCTAAAGAGACCCAGTACTTC
D: TRBD1; J: TRBJ2-5; size: once; V: TRBV28; CDR3: CASRWTGLQETQYF; DNA: TGTGCCAGCAGGTGGACAGGACTTCAAGAGACCCAGTACTTC
D: TRBD2; J: TRBJ2-3; size: NA; V: TRBV5-1; CDR3: CASSLVLAGGLDTQYF; DNA: TGCGCCAGCAGCTTGGTTCTAGCGGGAGGGCTGGATACGCAGTATTTT
D: NA; J: TRBJ1-5; size: NA; V: TRBV12-3/TRBV12-4; CDR3: CASRTGFQPQHF; DNA: TGTGCCAGCAGAACAGGGTTTCAGCCCCAGCATTTT